This T cell receptor beta chain was identified in a study of cytomegalovirus exposure and HLA in healthy donors. The overall study: Assignment to the Caucasian-associated ancestry cluster applied to more than 75% of the roughly 410 genotyped donors.

The PCR used 60 Vbeta and 13 Jbeta primers. Sequencing was performed with immunoSEQ multiplex PCR; in TCRdb, only in-frame clones are kept and a portion is missing. The profile covers over 150,000 clones, with approximately 80% appearing a single time and approximately 1.2% taken by the ten largest. V shed 4 bases, J shed 4 bases, and the junction held 12 bases outside the gene matches. CDR3 length equals 16 residues. Looked up from germline, CDR1 is SGHRS and CDR2 is YFSETQ. What was sequenced was PBMCs. The TCR comes from a girl between 2 and 10 years old in good health and CMV-seropositive. The chain has TRBV5-1 and TRBJ1-1, with TRBD1 matching 8 bases. The DNA for the CDR3 is TGCGCCAGCAGCCCCGGACAGGGAACGTACATCACTGAAGCTTTCTTT. It is translated as CASSPGQGTYITEAFF. The entire variable domain, with the rest obtained from reference TRBV5-1 and TRBJ1-1, is as follows: KAGVTQTPRYLIKTRGQQVTLSCSPISGHRSVSWYQQTPGQGLQFLFEYFSETQRNKGNFPGRFSGRQFSNSRSEMNVSTLELGDSALYLCASSPGQGTYITEAFFGQGTRLTVV.